This paragraph covers one T cell receptor (beta chain) sequence. This entry is derived from a study of blood T cell repertoires in COVID-19. Study overall: Whether acute or convalescent, the COVID-19 samples came from the United States, Italy and Spain.

Germline V lookup: CDR1 MNHNS, CDR2 SASEGT. V lost 3 bases and J 5 bases, leaving 10 bases between the germline ends. This CDR3 is 13 amino acids long. The table came from immunoSEQ multiplex PCR; TCRdb's copy has only in-frame clones and leaves some out. The sample lists about 40,000 clones, more than 65% occurring once. The chain couples TRBV6-1 to TRBJ2-5; D may be TRBD2 (5 bases). The TCR comes from a woman in her seventies with acute or convalescent COVID-19. Sequenced material: peripheral blood. The CDR3 loop is CASSELAWETQYF. The CDR3 DNA sequence: TGTGCCAGCAGTGAGCTAGCTTGGGAGACCCAGTACTTC.